The entry that follows covers one T cell receptor (beta chain) sequence. Deletions cut 7 bases from V and 0 bases from J, with 15 bases between. The CDR3 totals 16 residues. Germline-derived CDR1 and CDR2 are KGHDR and SFDVKD. This entry comes from a study of blood T cell repertoires in COVID-19. Overall study: Sources were T cells, B-cell-depleted T cells, or PBMCs; the material itself was cDNA or gDNA.

Profiled with immunoSEQ multiplex PCR; TCRdb holds only in-frame clones, not every one. The sample includes tens of thousands of clones, roughly 84% seen only once; the top ten take about 6.3%. V is TRBV24-1 and J is TRBJ1-5, with D tentatively TRBD1 (5 bases). Specimen: peripheral blood. The sequence came from a man aged 60 to 69 with acute or convalescent COVID-19. The CDR3 sequence is CATSPGGGISNQPQHF. The CDR3 nucleotides read TGTGCCACCAGCCCTGGGGGGGGGATTAGCAATCAGCCCCAGCATTTT.